The 32 T cell receptor beta chains reported below all come from one sample, sequenced in a study of cytomegalovirus exposure and HLA in healthy donors. Primers for the PCR totalled 60 Vbeta and 13 Jbeta. Sequencing was performed with immunoSEQ multiplex PCR; in TCRdb, only in-frame clones are kept and a portion is missing. The sample holds about 120,000 clones, around 80% seen once. The sample taken for sequencing was PBMCs. These receptor sequences come from a man between 18 and 29 years old in good health and CMV-seronegative.

This rearrangement joins TRBV5-6 to TRBJ2-5; a weak D match, TRBD2 (5 bases). The germline CDR1 and CDR2 sequences are SGHDT and YYEEEE. The CDR3 covers 14 residues. The germline V and J ends were trimmed by 2 bases and 1 base, with 9 bases remaining between them. The DNA for the CDR3 is TGTGCCAGCAGCTTCAGAGCGGTCCAAGAGACCCAGTACTTC. It yields the protein CASSFRAVQETQYF.

The chain employs TRBV7-2 and TRBJ2-7; TRBD2 matches 11 bases. CDR1 is SGHTA, CDR2 FQGNSA, per germline. Unmatched junction bases numbered 5, after V lost 5 bases and J lost 2 bases. The CDR3 covers 15 residues. In nucleotides, the CDR3 is TGTGCCAGCAGCGTAGGGACTAGCGGTCCCTACGAGCAGTACTTC. It encodes CASSVGTSGPYEQYF.

The chain links TRBV6-4 to TRBJ2-1; the match to TRBD1 covers 7 bases. The germline gives CDR1 MRHNA, CDR2 SNTAGT. The CDR3 covers 16 residues. V shed 4 bases and J 3 bases; nucleotides not matched to a gene: 9. This CDR3 reads CASSGRQGGHYNEQFF. CDR3 bases: TGTGCCAGCAGTGGGAGACAGGGTGGCCACTACAATGAGCAGTTCTTC.

The chain uses TRBV18 and TRBJ1-1; unclear D gene. Germline values: CDR1 KGHSH, CDR2 LQKENI. The V and J ends lost 0 bases and 7 bases respectively, with 9 bases between them. There are 13 residues in the CDR3. The CDR3 nucleotides are TGTGCCAGCTCACCACCGAACGGAGGTGAAGCTTTCTTT. Translated, it gives CASSPPNGGEAFF.

The chain links TRBV6-5 to TRBJ2-3, with 7 nucleotides matching TRBD2. This CDR3 comprises 14 residues. The germline V gene has CDR1 MNHEY and CDR2 SVGAGI. V shed 4 bases and J 4 bases; nucleotides not matched to a gene: 5. The CDR3 here is CASSSPGLSDTQYF. The CDR3 region has the DNA TGTGCCAGCAGTTCCCCGGGACTATCAGATACGCAGTATTTT.

V and J are TRBV7-6 and TRBJ2-5, with TRBD2 as a possible D gene (6 bases). V was trimmed by 2 bases and J by 5 bases, leaving 15 bases between them. In germline, CDR1 is SGHVS, CDR2 FNYEAQ. The CDR3 sequence is 15 residues long. The CDR3 spells CASSLTDGTGETQYF. The CDR3 DNA sequence: TGTGCCAGCAGCTTAACCGACGGGACTGGTGAGACCCAGTACTTC. The whole variable domain, remainder taken from reference TRBV7-6 and TRBJ2-5, is GAGVSQSPRYKVTKRGQDVALRCDPISGHVSLYWYRQALGQGPEFLTYFNYEAQQDKSGLPNDRFSAERPEGSISTLTIQRTEQRDSAMYRCASSLTDGTGETQYFGPGTRLLVL.

The chain combines TRBV7-6 with TRBJ2-3; 7 bases match TRBD2. Germline-derived CDR1 and CDR2 are SGHVS and FNYEAQ. The CDR3 runs 17 residues. The V gene end was trimmed by 1 base and the J gene end by 1 base; junction bases not matched to a gene: 8. Here the CDR3 reads CASSLVRREYGTDTQYF. The CDR3 coding sequence is TGTGCCAGCAGCTTAGTGCGGCGGGAGTACGGCACAGATACGCAGTATTTT.

This sequence joins TRBV11-2 and TRBJ1-1; 9 nucleotides align to TRBD1. Germline CDR1 is SGHAT and CDR2 is FQNNGV. The CDR3 consists of 16 residues. V trimming: 5 bases; J trimming: 3 bases; junction bases outside the gene matches: 10. The CDR3, as DNA: TGTGCCAGCAGCGCTTACAGGGGGCTAGGGGACACTGAAGCTTTCTTT. Translation gives CASSAYRGLGDTEAFF.

Only one count was recorded for this clone. The V and J genes are TRBV18 and TRBJ2-3; 8 positions agree with TRBD1. This CDR3 has 16 amino acids. Germline V gives CDR1 KGHSH, CDR2 LQKENI. The trim removed 6 bases at V and 2 bases at J, leaving 10 bases unmatched. CDR3 amino acids: CASSLTGGQATDTQYF. For the CDR3, the DNA is TGTGCCAGCTCGCTAACAGGGGGGCAGGCCACAGATACGCAGTATTTT.

DNA of the CDR3: TGTGCCAGCAGCTTGAGCAACCCGACTAGCGGGAGGGGTTCGGGTACTGATACGCAGTATTTT. This sequence encodes CASSLSNPTSGRGSGTDTQYF. The V call is TRBV7-6, the J call TRBJ2-3; 14 nucleotides line up with TRBD2. V lost 3 bases and J lost 6; bases outside the gene matches: 20. The CDR3 contains 21 residues. Germline loops: CDR1 SGHVS, CDR2 FNYEAQ. The whole variable domain, filled in from reference TRBV7-6 and TRBJ2-3, reads GAGVSQSPRYKVTKRGQDVALRCDPISGHVSLYWYRQALGQGPEFLTYFNYEAQQDKSGLPNDRFSAERPEGSISTLTIQRTEQRDSAMYRCASSLSNPTSGRGSGTDTQYFGPGTRLTVL.

J is TRBJ1-5 and V is TRBV30; 7 bases are shared with TRBD1. The trim removed 4 bases at V and 2 bases at J, leaving 8 bases unmatched. CDR3 length: 15 residues. Germline loops: CDR1 GTSNPN, CDR2 SVGIG (reference sequence). The CDR3 here is CAWTRDTGGNQPQHF. DNA of the CDR3: TGTGCCTGGACCCGGGATACAGGGGGCAATCAGCCCCAGCATTTT.

This clone showed up just once. The chain links TRBV6-4 to TRBJ2-2; the D gene is possibly TRBD1 (5 bases). The CDR3 spans 14 residues. Germline CDR1 MRHNA, CDR2 SNTAGT. V lost 4 bases, J lost 1 base, and 7 bases lay in between. The DNA of the CDR3 is TGTGCCAGCAGTGCCGGACAGAACACCGGGGAGCTGTTTTTT. Protein product: CASSAGQNTGELFF.

In its sample, this clone was seen a few times. This chain links TRBV7-9 with TRBJ2-7; tentative D call: TRBD1 (5 bases). The CDR3 spans 14 residues. Trimming shortened V by 6 bases and J by 2 bases, and 14 bases separated the two germline ends. CDR1 and CDR2 (germline): SEHNR, FQNEAQ (reference sequence). CDR3 residues: CASREPGAAYEQYF. Here the CDR3 DNA reads TGTGCCAGCAGAGAACCTGGGGCCGCCTACGAGCAGTACTTC.

The J gene is TRBJ2-3, the V gene TRBV10-1, with 11 bases matching TRBD2. Germline CDR1 is WNHNN and CDR2 is SYGVQD (reference sequence). The J segment lost 2 bases and the V segment lost 4 bases, leaving 2 bases of the junction unmatched. CDR3 length equals 15 residues. The CDR3 DNA reads TGCGCCAGCAGTGGTAGCGGGAGGGCCACAGATACGCAGTATTTT. Its protein product is CASSGSGRATDTQYF.

This chain links TRBV28 with TRBJ1-5; 9 nucleotides line up with TRBD1. V dropped 4 bases and J dropped 7; count of bases not matched to a gene: 5. CDR1 MDHEN and CDR2 SYDVKM come from the germline V gene. This CDR3 is 14 amino acids long. The CDR3 sequence: CASSSGTGYQPQHF. The CDR3 bases are TGTGCCAGCAGTTCGGGGACAGGGTACCAGCCCCAGCATTTT. Together with reference TRBV28 and TRBJ1-5, the CDR3 gives the full variable domain: DVKVTQSSRYLVKRTGEKVFLECVQDMDHENMFWYRQDPGLGLRLIYFSYDVKMKEKGDIPEGYSVSREKKERFSLILESASTNQTSMYLCASSSGTGYQPQHFGDGTRLSIL.

V usage is TRBV18 and J usage is TRBJ2-3; TRBD2 matches at 9 bases. The CDR3 runs 17 residues. Germline V gene lookup returns CDR1 KGHSH and CDR2 LQKENI. V trimming: 1 base; J trimming: 2 bases; junction bases outside the gene matches: 7. CDR3 residues: CASSPRRLAGDTDTQYF. Here the CDR3 DNA reads TGTGCCAGCTCACCACGCCGTTTAGCGGGGGACACAGATACGCAGTATTTT.

The chain is built from TRBV28 and TRBJ2-2, with D possibly TRBD1 on 6 matching bases. The V gene's germline CDR1 is MDHEN and CDR2 SYDVKM. CDR3 size: 16 residues. The V gene lost 1 base and the J gene lost 1 base, with 10 bases spanning the gap. The CDR3 bases are TGTGCCAGCAGTTTATCCGGGACACTGAACACCGGGGAGCTGTTTTTT. It specifies CASSLSGTLNTGELFF.

The gene calls are TRBV27 and TRBJ2-7; 10 bases align to TRBD2. This CDR3 is built from 15 residues. The J segment lost 3 bases and the V segment lost 6 bases, leaving 8 bases of the junction unmatched. From germline, CDR1 is MNHEY and CDR2 SMNVEV (reference sequence). This CDR3 reads CASSQRTSGGYEQYF. CDR3 bases: TGTGCCAGCAGCCAAAGGACTAGCGGTGGCTACGAGCAGTACTTC.

V gene TRBV11-3 combines with J gene TRBJ1-1, with D hard to call. The CDR3 runs to 13 residues. In germline, CDR1 is SGHNT, CDR2 YENEEA. Trimming shortened V by 2 bases and J by 1 base, and 5 bases separated the two germline ends. The DNA of the CDR3 is TGTGCCAGCAGCTTATTAGAGAACACTGAAGCTTTCTTT. Its translation is CASSLLENTEAFF.

The chain is built from TRBV28 and TRBJ2-7, with 14 positions matching TRBD2. The CDR3 is 21 amino acids. CDR1 and CDR2 from the germline V gene are MDHEN and SYDVKM. V dropped 6 bases and J dropped 2; count of bases not matched to a gene: 21. The CDR3 coding sequence is TGTGCCAGCAGATCACCTACGGGGACTAGCGGGAGTAGGGGGGGAACCTACGAGCAGTACTTC. Its translation is CASRSPTGTSGSRGGTYEQYF. Drawing the rest from reference TRBV28 and TRBJ2-7, the complete variable domain is DVKVTQSSRYLVKRTGEKVFLECVQDMDHENMFWYRQDPGLGLRLIYFSYDVKMKEKGDIPEGYSVSREKKERFSLILESASTNQTSMYLCASRSPTGTSGSRGGTYEQYFGPGTRLTVT.

The table lists this clone with a count of one. The rearrangement links TRBV6-1 to TRBJ1-2; 7 bases line up with TRBD1. The CDR3 contains 16 residues. V dropped 2 bases and J dropped 0; count of bases not matched to a gene: 6. Germline-derived CDR1 and CDR2 are MNHNS and SASEGT. CDR3 loop: CASSELTGTANYGYTF. The CDR3 DNA sequence: TGTGCCAGCAGTGAACTGACAGGGACAGCTAACTATGGCTACACCTTC.

The J gene is TRBJ2-7, the V gene TRBV6-1, with 7 bases aligning to TRBD2. CDR1 is MNHNS and CDR2 is SASEGT in the germline V gene. Unmatched junction bases numbered 8, after V lost 6 bases and J lost 3 bases. The length of the CDR3 is 14 residues. As DNA, the CDR3 is TGTGCCAGCAGCGGGCGGGGCGGGAGCTACGAGCAGTACGTC. It translates to CASSGRGGSYEQYV.

DNA for the CDR3: TGTGCCAGCAGTTCTGAGGGACTAGCGATTTACGAGCAGTACTTC. Translated: CASSSEGLAIYEQYF. V usage is TRBV28 and J usage is TRBJ2-7; 10 nucleotides line up with TRBD2. The CDR3 runs 15 residues. J was trimmed by 4 bases and V by 4 bases; bases with no gene match: 7. Germline CDR1 and CDR2: MDHEN and SYDVKM. Variable domain in full (rest from reference TRBV28 and TRBJ2-7): DVKVTQSSRYLVKRTGEKVFLECVQDMDHENMFWYRQDPGLGLRLIYFSYDVKMKEKGDIPEGYSVSREKKERFSLILESASTNQTSMYLCASSSEGLAIYEQYFGPGTRLTVT.

The gene calls are TRBV10-2 and TRBJ1-2; D gene ambiguous. The CDR3 spans 15 residues. From germline, CDR1 is WSHSY and CDR2 SAAADI. V lost 2 bases, J lost 8 bases, and 18 bases lay in between. CDR3 DNA sequence: TGCGCCAGCAGTGAGGACACTTCTCGCGTGGTCGGCTACACCTTC. It is translated as CASSEDTSRVVGYTF.

The sample holds one count of this clone. The chain links TRBV6-5 to TRBJ1-3, with D uncertain. The CDR3 extends over 16 amino acids. The V end lost 0 bases, the J end lost 7 bases, and 16 bases lay between the germline ends. In germline, CDR1 is MNHEY, CDR2 SVGAGI. CDR3 DNA sequence: TGTGCCAGCAGTTACTCGTCAAATTCCCCCGGGAACACCATATATTTT. Protein: CASSYSSNSPGNTIYF.

This chain uses TRBV4-2 with TRBJ1-2; tentatively, D is TRBD1 (6 bases). Germline V lookup: CDR1 LGHNA, CDR2 YNFKEQ. Trimming pared 3 bases from V and 4 bases from J, leaving 15 bases between. This CDR3 is 15 amino acids long. CDR3 region: CASSQEGGRVYGYTF. CDR3 bases: TGTGCCAGCAGCCAGGAGGGGGGGCGGGTCTATGGCTACACCTTC.

V and J are TRBV7-9 and TRBJ1-4; D perhaps matches TRBD1 (6 bases). V lost 5 bases, J lost 8 bases, and 9 bases lay in between. Germline lookup yields CDR1 SEHNR and CDR2 FQNEAQ (reference sequence). The CDR3 is 12 amino acids. The CDR3, as DNA: TGTGCCAGCAGCACAGGGAGCGAAAAACTGTTTTTT. Amino acids: CASSTGSEKLFF.

The gene calls are TRBV4-3 and TRBJ2-3; D gene uncertain. There are 15 residues in the CDR3. CDR1 LGHNA and CDR2 YSLEER come from the germline V gene. V lost 1 base, J lost 2 bases, and 10 bases lay in between. CDR3 bases: TGCGCCAGCAGCCAAGGGCTGGCGGCCACAGATACGCAGTATTTT. This codes for CASSQGLAATDTQYF.

This clone appeared a few times. The chain recombines TRBV4-3 with TRBJ2-3, with TRBD2 matching 11 bases. This CDR3 is 21 amino acids long. Per germline, CDR1 LGHNA and CDR2 YSLEER. V lost 0 bases, J lost 2 bases, and 16 bases stayed unmatched. CDR3 coding DNA: TGCGCCAGCAGCCAAGACAGGGGGGCGGGGACTAGCGGAACTCACACAGATACGCAGTATTTT. It yields the protein CASSQDRGAGTSGTHTDTQYF.

This sequence joins TRBV2 and TRBJ1-1; 8 bases agree with TRBD1. CDR3 length equals 14 residues. Germline V CDR1 and CDR2: SNHLY, FYNNEI. The ends lost 7 bases at V and 9 bases at J; junction bases unmatched: 13. CDR3 nucleotide sequence: TGTGCCAGCACTTGGAGGGGGGGACAGGAGAAAGCTTTCTTT. Protein sequence: CASTWRGGQEKAFF.

The rearrangement uses TRBV4-3 and TRBJ2-7; TRBD2 matches at 7 bases. V shed 3 bases, J shed 4 bases, and the junction held 9 bases outside the gene matches. CDR3 length equals 15 residues. CDR1 and CDR2 from the germline V gene are LGHNA and YSLEER. The CDR3 sequence is CASSQGEGVGYEQYF. Here the CDR3 DNA reads TGCGCCAGCAGCCAGGGGGAGGGCGTGGGGTACGAGCAGTACTTC.

The V and J genes are TRBV7-9 and TRBJ1-2; D unresolved. CDR1 and CDR2 (germline): SEHNR, FQNEAQ (reference sequence). V was shortened by 3 bases and J by 4 bases, with 6 bases between the two germline ends. The CDR3 runs 12 residues. The chain's CDR3 is CASSFPLYGYTF. CDR3 DNA sequence: TGTGCCAGCAGCTTTCCCCTCTATGGCTACACCTTC.